This passage covers 19 T cell receptor beta chains from one sample sequenced in a study of blood T cell repertoires in COVID-19. The repertoire was sequenced with immunoSEQ multiplex PCR; TCRdb's copy has only in-frame clones and lacks some. Here the sample spans more than 95,000 clones, approximately 90% being singletons. Sequencing was done on a sample of peripheral blood. Source of these receptors: a human donor in a cohort sampled during active COVID-19.

The V gene is TRBV7-8, the J gene TRBJ2-1; 7 nucleotides line up with TRBD2. The germline gives CDR1 SGHVS, CDR2 FQNEAQ. J lost 9 bases, V lost 7 bases, and 12 bases had no gene match. The CDR3 length is 14 residues. The CDR3 region has the DNA TGTGCCAGCACTCCACGATGGGAGCGGGGTGAGCAGTTCTTC. Translation gives CASTPRWERGEQFF.

The chain recombines TRBV5-4 with TRBJ2-6, with D possibly being TRBD1 (7 bases). CDR1 is SGHNT and CDR2 is YYREEE in the germline V gene (reference sequence). This CDR3 has 18 amino acids. V lost 2 bases and J 4 bases, leaving 19 bases between the germline ends. Written as DNA, the CDR3 is TGTGCCAGCAGCTTAGGGACAGCCCGTCTAGCGGGGGCCAACGTCCTGACTTTC. It codes for CASSLGTARLAGANVLTF.

The chain uses TRBV28 and TRBJ2-7; the match to TRBD2 covers 9 bases. V lost 6 bases to trimming and J lost 2 bases; unmatched junction nucleotides: 5. Germline V lookup: CDR1 MDHEN, CDR2 SYDVKM. The CDR3 is 14 residues long. DNA of the CDR3: TGTGCCAGCAGGCGACTAGCGGCAACCTACGAGCAGTACTTC. Translated: CASRRLAATYEQYF.

V usage is TRBV24-1 and J usage is TRBJ2-1, with 12 bases aligning to TRBD1. The CDR3 runs to 16 residues. Trimming removed 4 bases from V and 2 bases from J; junction bases left unmatched: 2. CDR1 KGHDR and CDR2 SFDVKD come from the germline V gene. CDR3 bases: TGTGCCACCAGTGAGGGGGACAGGGGGCCCTACAATGAGCAGTTCTTC. Translated: CATSEGDRGPYNEQFF.

The V gene is TRBV18, the J gene TRBJ2-7; 7 positions agree with TRBD1. The germline gives CDR1 KGHSH, CDR2 LQKENI. This CDR3 spans 15 amino acids. V lost 5 bases, J lost 0 bases, and 7 bases stayed unmatched. This chain's CDR3 is CASSTGTASSYEQYF. CDR3 coding DNA: TGTGCCAGCTCAACCGGGACAGCCAGCTCCTACGAGCAGTACTTC.

The J gene is TRBJ1-1, the V gene TRBV29-1, with 12 bases lining up with TRBD1. The CDR3 spans 13 residues. CDR1 is SQVTM, CDR2 ANQGSEA, per germline. V was pared by 6 bases and J by 1 base, with 0 bases of the junction left unmatched. The CDR3 reads CSVGQGANTEAFF. The CDR3 coding sequence is TGCAGCGTGGGACAGGGGGCGAACACTGAAGCTTTCTTT. Looking up the rest from reference TRBV29-1 and TRBJ1-1 gives the full variable domain: SAVISQKPSRDICQRGTSLTIQCQVDSQVTMMFWYRQQPGQSLTLIATANQGSEATYESGFVIDKFPISRPNLTFSTLTVSNMSPEDSSIYLCSVGQGANTEAFFGQGTRLTVV.

The chain carries TRBV7-7 and TRBJ2-2; 9 positions match TRBD1. Trimming removed 5 bases from V and 2 bases from J; junction bases left unmatched: 12. Germline V lookup: CDR1 SSHAT, CDR2 FNYEAQ (reference sequence). CDR3 length equals 18 residues. In DNA, the CDR3 is TGTGCCAGCAGCAAATCACAGGGGGCCCCCACTAACACCGGGGAGCTGTTTTTT. Its translation: CASSKSQGAPTNTGELFF. Supplemented by reference TRBV7-7 and TRBJ2-2, the full variable domain reads GAGVSQSPRYKVTKRGQDVTLRCDPISSHATLYWYQQALGQGPEFLTYFNYEAQPDKSGLPSDRFSAERPEGSISTLTIQRTEQRDSAMYRCASSKSQGAPTNTGELFFGEGSRLTVL.

This chain joins TRBV27 and TRBJ1-6; D not certain. Trimming stripped 2 bases from V and 6 bases from J, with 2 bases between. The CDR3 spans 12 residues. CDR1 MNHEY and CDR2 SMNVEV come from the germline V gene (reference sequence). CDR3 sequence (DNA): TGTGCCAGCAGTTTACGTAATTCACCCCTCCACTTT. This translates into CASSLRNSPLHF.

The V call is TRBV6-5, the J call TRBJ1-5; D remains unclear. Per germline, CDR1 MNHEY and CDR2 SVGAGI. The CDR3 runs to 13 residues. V was shortened by 5 bases and J by 6 bases, with 11 bases between the two germline ends. This CDR3 is CASSTSFSQPQHF. CDR3 coding DNA: TGTGCCAGCAGTACAAGTTTTTCTCAGCCCCAGCATTTT.

The CDR3 DNA reads as TGTGCCAGCAGCGGCCCCGGGGCCTACGAGCAGTACTTC. Translation gives CASSGPGAYEQYF. The chain is built from TRBV9 and TRBJ2-7, with D tentatively TRBD2 (5 bases). Per germline, CDR1 SGDLS and CDR2 YYNGEE. Trimming shortened V by 3 bases and J by 2 bases, and 9 bases separated the two germline ends. This CDR3 comprises 13 residues. Full variable domain (missing parts from reference TRBV9 and TRBJ2-7): DSGVTQTPKHLITATGQRVTLRCSPRSGDLSVYWYQQSLDQGLQFLIQYYNGEERAKGNILERFSAQQFPDLHSELNLSSLELGDSALYFCASSGPGAYEQYFGPGTRLTVT.

This rearrangement joins TRBV11-2 to TRBJ2-7; D ambiguous. Trimming stripped 2 bases from V and 0 bases from J, with 11 bases between. The CDR3 runs 15 residues. Germline CDR1 SGHAT, CDR2 FQNNGV. The DNA for the CDR3 is TGTGCCAGCAGCTTAAATGTCCCTTTCTCCTACGAGCAGTACTTC. It codes for CASSLNVPFSYEQYF.

This clone was observed a few times. The V and J genes are TRBV6-5 and TRBJ2-3; D perhaps matches TRBD2 (6 bases). CDR3 length equals 14 residues. Looked up from germline, CDR1 is MNHEY and CDR2 is SVGAGI. Trimming removed 0 bases from V and 5 bases from J, with 9 bases in between. CDR3 DNA sequence: TGTGCCAGCAGTTACTCCCGGGAGAGAGATACGCAGTATTTT. It translates to CASSYSRERDTQYF.

The rearrangement joins TRBV7-2 to TRBJ1-2; D remains ambiguous. V dropped 1 base and J dropped 5 bases, with 14 bases sitting between them. CDR1 SGHTA and CDR2 FQGNSA come from the germline V gene. The CDR3 extends over 15 amino acids. The CDR3 region has the DNA TGTGCCAGCAGCTTAGAGGTTGGGGAGGTTTATGGCTACACCTTC. Protein sequence: CASSLEVGEVYGYTF.

The chain joins TRBV18 to TRBJ1-5; TRBD1 might be the D (5 bases). V was clipped by 2 bases and J by 7 bases, with 12 bases between them. The CDR3 spans 14 residues. Germline-derived CDR1 and CDR2 are KGHSH and LQKENI. CDR3 nucleotides: TGTGCCAGCTCACCAGAAAACAGGCGCCAGCCCCAGCATTTT. Translation: CASSPENRRQPQHF.

The chain uses TRBV11-2 and TRBJ2-3, with D perhaps TRBD2 (5 bases). Germline V gives CDR1 SGHAT, CDR2 FQNNGV. The length of the CDR3 is 13 residues. V was pared by 0 bases and J by 14 bases, with 15 bases between. DNA for the CDR3: TGTGCCAGCAGCTTAGACCTAGCCTCCCCGGGGTATTTT. Protein sequence: CASSLDLASPGYF.

The chain links TRBV19 to TRBJ2-7, with TRBD1 matching 9 bases. V lost 1 base and J lost 5; bases outside the gene matches: 3. CDR3 size: 14 residues. The germline V gene encodes CDR1 LNHDA and CDR2 SQIVND (reference sequence). The CDR3 nucleotides read TGTGCCAGTAGTATAGTGGGGGACAGGGACGAGCAGTACTTC. Its protein product is CASSIVGDRDEQYF.

The genes are TRBV11-3 and TRBJ2-7, with 10 nucleotides matching TRBD1. V shed 2 bases and J 4 bases; nucleotides not matched to a gene: 8. Germline V gives CDR1 SGHNT, CDR2 YENEEA. The CDR3 covers 16 residues. The CDR3 protein is CASSLTLGTGVYEQYF. The CDR3 DNA is TGTGCCAGCAGCTTAACCCTCGGGACAGGGGTATACGAGCAGTACTTC.

The gene calls are TRBV27 and TRBJ2-4, with TRBD2 identical over 10 bases. The germline V gene encodes CDR1 MNHEY and CDR2 SMNVEV (reference sequence). Trimming at V came to 5 bases and at J to 1 base, leaving 8 bases not matched to a gene. CDR3 length equals 17 residues. The CDR3 here is CASSHLSSGRAKNIQYF. The CDR3 DNA is TGTGCCAGCAGTCATCTTAGTAGCGGGAGGGCCAAAAACATTCAGTACTTC.

This clone was seen just once. The chain employs TRBV14 and TRBJ2-5; D possibly corresponds to TRBD1 (5 bases). Germline-derived CDR1 and CDR2 are SGHDN and FVKESK. There are 14 residues in the CDR3. With 4 bases removed from V and 2 bases from J, the gap between germline ends came to 11 bases. This chain's CDR3 is CASSLVRGQETQYF. In DNA, the CDR3 is TGTGCCAGCAGCCTTGTAAGGGGTCAAGAGACCCAGTACTTC.